Listed below are T cell receptor beta chains from one sample, sequenced in a study of cytomegalovirus exposure and HLA in healthy donors. Measured with immunoSEQ multiplex PCR; TCRdb has only the in-frame clones, and not every one. This table has about 200,000 clones, about 81% appearing once. Sequencing was done on a sample of PBMCs. The receptors were gathered from a woman aged 25 to 39 in good health and CMV-seronegative. Each CDR3 is given with its conserved first and last residue. Fields, in order: D gene, clone size, V gene, J gene, CDR3 protein, CDR3 DNA. The D gene is left open where the match is weak. Size is stated for part of the rows, as once, few or many counts, or as a class when the clone is expanded.

>NA|NA|TRBV5-1|TRBJ1-2
CASSEERPTHGYTF
TGCGCCAGCAGCGAGGAACGGCCGACCCATGGCTACACCTTC
>TRBD2|NA|TRBV15|TRBJ2-2
CATSRDNGRYTGELFF
TGTGCCACCAGCAGAGATAACGGGAGGTACACCGGGGAGCTGTTTTTT
>TRBD1|once|TRBV7-2|TRBJ1-2
CASSLVGQGGGYTF
TGTGCCAGCAGCTTAGTGGGACAGGGTGGTGGCTACACCTTC
>NA|NA|TRBV5-1|TRBJ1-2
CASSGGTGSSYGYTF
TGCGCCAGCAGCGGAGGCACAGGGAGCTCCTATGGCTACACCTTC
>NA|NA|TRBV4-1|TRBJ1-1
CASSQEQQGTEAFF
TGCGCCAGCAGCCAAGAACAGCAGGGCACTGAAGCTTTCTTT
>TRBD1|NA|TRBV4-2|TRBJ2-7
CASSQEDRGSSYEQYF
TGTGCCAGCAGCCAAGAGGACAGGGGAAGCTCCTACGAGCAGTACTTC
>NA|NA|TRBV7-2|TRBJ2-5
CASSLGLPQETQYF
TGTGCCAGCAGCTTAGGACTACCCCAAGAGACCCAGTACTTC
>NA|NA|TRBV7-3|TRBJ1-6
CASSLDGQINSPLHF
TGTGCCAGCAGCTTGGACGGACAGATTAATTCACCCCTCCACTTT
>NA|NA|TRBV19|TRBJ1-5
CASREEGSQPQHF
TGTGCCAGTAGGGAGGAGGGTAGTCAGCCCCAGCATTTT
>TRBD1|NA|TRBV6-1|TRBJ1-2
CASSGTGGLSGYTF
TGTGCCAGCAGTGGTACAGGGGGCCTAAGTGGCTACACCTTC
>NA|NA|TRBV10-1|TRBJ2-2
CASSEYSGELFF
TGCGCCAGCAGTGAGTACTCCGGGGAGCTGTTTTTT
>TRBD2|NA|TRBV5-4|TRBJ2-3
CASSLYLGTSSPTDTQYF
TGTGCCAGCAGCTTGTATCTTGGGACTAGCTCGCCCACAGATACGCAGTATTTT
>TRBD1|NA|TRBV6-6|TRBJ2-1
CASRDRLRDNEQFF
TGTGCCAGCAGGGACAGGTTGCGGGACAATGAGCAGTTCTTC
>NA|NA|TRBV4-1|TRBJ1-1
CASSSRGVMNTEAFF
TGCGCCAGCAGCTCGCGGGGGGTCATGAACACTGAAGCTTTCTTT
>NA|NA|TRBV4-1|TRBJ1-5
CASSQAVGDFAEPQHF
TGCGCCAGCAGCCAAGCGGTAGGGGACTTCGCAGAGCCCCAGCATTTT
>NA|NA|TRBV6-5|TRBJ2-3
CASSQGLRTDTQYF
TGTGCCAGCAGTCAGGGACTTCGCACAGATACGCAGTATTTT
>NA|NA|TRBV4-1|TRBJ2-1
CASSPSLGGSPYNEQFF
TGCGCCAGCAGCCCATCCCTCGGAGGGTCCCCCTACAATGAGCAGTTCTTC
>NA|NA|TRBV2|TRBJ1-6
CASRRTASSYNSPLHF
TGTGCCAGCAGGAGGACAGCGAGCTCCTATAATTCACCCCTCCACTTT
>NA|NA|TRBV6-5|TRBJ2-2
CASSYSVGGLFF
TGTGCCAGCAGTTACTCAGTCGGAGGGCTGTTTTTT
>NA|NA|TRBV27|TRBJ1-3
CASSLSPAGNTIYF
TGTGCCAGCAGTTTATCGCCAGCTGGAAACACCATATATTTT
>NA|NA|TRBV9|TRBJ1-6
CASSALTASNNSPLHF
TGTGCCAGCAGCGCCCTGACAGCAAGTAATAATTCACCCCTCCACTTT
>NA|NA|TRBV18|TRBJ2-6
CASSRETGLSGANVLTF
TGTGCCAGCTCACGAGAGACAGGTCTCTCTGGGGCCAACGTCCTGACTTTC
>NA|NA|TRBV9|TRBJ2-2
CASSPTWTGELFF
TGTGCCAGCAGCCCAACATGGACCGGGGAGCTGTTTTTT
>TRBD1|NA|TRBV7-2|TRBJ1-1
CASSSWTGNTEAFF
TGTGCCAGCAGCTCATGGACAGGGAACACTGAAGCTTTCTTT
>NA|NA|TRBV30|TRBJ2-1
CAWSDRVPYNEQFF
TGTGCCTGGAGTGACAGGGTACCCTACAATGAGCAGTTCTTC
>NA|NA|TRBV19|TRBJ1-2
CASSGDRYYGYTF
TGTGCCAGTAGTGGTGACAGGTACTATGGCTACACCTTC
>TRBD2|NA|TRBV4-1|TRBJ2-3
CARPCGGLAGGPPPDTQYF
TGCGCCAGACCCTGTGGGGGACTAGCGGGGGGACCACCCCCAGATACGCAGTATTTT
>TRBD1|NA|TRBV5-4|TRBJ2-7
CASSWDSNEQYF
TGTGCCAGCAGCTGGGACAGCAACGAGCAGTACTTC
>TRBD2|NA|TRBV5-6|TRBJ2-2
CASSPPSGGLWELFF
TGTGCCAGCAGCCCACCTAGCGGGGGGCTTTGGGAGCTGTTTTTT
>NA|NA|TRBV6-5|TRBJ1-2
CASSYPGNYGYTF
TGTGCCAGCAGTTACCCAGGCAACTATGGCTACACCTTC
>NA|NA|TRBV5-4|TRBJ2-3
CASSKFSGRTDTQYF
TGTGCCAGCAGCAAATTTAGCGGACGCACAGATACGCAGTATTTT
>NA|NA|TRBV30|TRBJ1-1
CAWDRMNTEAFF
TGTGCCTGGGACAGAATGAACACTGAAGCTTTCTTT
>NA|NA|TRBV7-2|TRBJ2-7
CASSVDSYEQYF
TGTGCCAGCAGCGTTGACTCTTACGAGCAGTACTTC
>NA|NA|TRBV7-6|TRBJ1-4
CASSERTLGVEKLFF
TGTGCCAGCAGCGAAAGGACACTCGGAGTTGAAAAACTGTTTTTT
>NA|NA|TRBV19|TRBJ2-3
CASSIRADTQYF
TGTGCCAGTAGTATTCGGGCAGATACGCAGTATTTT
>NA|few|TRBV5-1|TRBJ1-2
CASSLAVRQRRSGYTF
TGCGCCAGCAGCTTGGCCGTGAGACAGAGGAGAAGTGGCTACACCTTC
>NA|NA|TRBV7-9|TRBJ2-2
CASSLDSHTGELFF
TGTGCCAGCAGCCTTGACAGTCACACCGGGGAGCTGTTTTTT
>TRBD1|NA|TRBV5-1|TRBJ2-7
CASSPTGTLSYEQYF
TGCGCCAGCAGCCCGACAGGGACCCTTTCCTACGAGCAGTACTTC
>TRBD2|NA|TRBV6-1|TRBJ2-3
CASSEARSGRDTQYF
TGTGCCAGCAGTGAAGCCCGGAGCGGGAGGGATACGCAGTATTTT
>NA|NA|TRBV5-1|TRBJ2-7
CASSLSWENEQYF
TGCGCCAGTTCACTCTCTTGGGAGAACGAGCAGTACTTC
>NA|NA|TRBV5-8|TRBJ1-3
CASSSRVSGNTIYF
TGTGCCAGCAGCTCCAGGGTCTCTGGAAACACCATATATTTT
>NA|NA|TRBV7-3|TRBJ1-6
CASSSYSGSPLHF
TGTGCCAGCAGCTCATACAGTGGTTCACCCCTCCACTTT
>TRBD2|NA|TRBV9|TRBJ2-1
CASNPSGILYNEQFF
TGTGCCAGCAACCCGAGCGGGATCCTCTACAATGAGCAGTTCTTC
>NA|NA|TRBV5-1|TRBJ1-1
CASSLGTVNTEAFF
TGCGCCAGCAGCTTGGGGACAGTCAACACTGAAGCTTTCTTT
>NA|NA|TRBV7-3|TRBJ2-7
CASSLEAGHHEQYF
TGTGCCAGCAGCTTAGAAGCGGGACACCACGAGCAGTACTTC
>TRBD1|NA|TRBV2|TRBJ1-4
CASRADRASEKLFF
TGTGCCAGCAGAGCGGACAGGGCGAGTGAAAAACTGTTTTTT
>TRBD2|NA|TRBV6-1|TRBJ2-1
CASSWLAGSYNEQFF
TGTGCCAGCAGTTGGCTAGCGGGTTCTTACAATGAGCAGTTCTTC
>TRBD1|NA|TRBV5-4|TRBJ2-3
CASSLVIILGQGRDTQYF
TGTGCCAGCAGCTTGGTAATTATACTGGGACAGGGGAGAGATACGCAGTATTTT
>TRBD1|NA|TRBV10-1|TRBJ2-1
CASSAGTGGANEQFF
TGCGCCAGCAGTGCCGGGACAGGGGGAGCGAATGAGCAGTTCTTC
>TRBD1|NA|TRBV27|TRBJ1-2
CASSRGTGLYTF
TGTGCCAGCAGTCGGGGGACAGGTTTATACACCTTC
>NA|NA|TRBV7-9|TRBJ2-7
CASSLVSEQYF
TGTGCCAGCAGCTTAGTCTCCGAGCAGTACTTC
>TRBD1|few|TRBV6-5|TRBJ1-4
CASRPGGTGNEKLFF
TGTGCCAGCAGACCAGGGGGTACCGGAAATGAAAAACTGTTTTTT
>NA|NA|TRBV10-3|TRBJ1-4
CAISDGPNEKLFF
TGTGCCATCAGTGACGGTCCCAATGAAAAACTGTTTTTT
>TRBD2|NA|TRBV30|TRBJ2-3
CAWFGRGGGTQYF
TGTGCCTGGTTTGGGCGGGGGGGTGGTACGCAGTATTTT
>TRBD1|NA|TRBV27|TRBJ2-7
CASSLMGQGGEQYF
TGTGCCAGCAGTTTAATGGGACAGGGCGGCGAGCAGTACTTC
>TRBD2|once|TRBV28|TRBJ2-7
CASSFSGAYEQYF
TGTGCCAGCAGTTTTAGCGGGGCCTACGAGCAGTACTTC
>TRBD1|NA|TRBV25-1|TRBJ1-4
CASSAGQGVVNEKLFF
TGTGCCAGCAGTGCGGGACAGGGGGTAGTTAATGAAAAACTGTTTTTT
>NA|NA|TRBV6-5|TRBJ2-1
CASGDFHNEQFF
TGTGCCAGTGGGGACTTTCACAATGAGCAGTTCTTC
>TRBD2|NA|TRBV30|TRBJ2-2
CAWSVPGLAGHTGELFF
TGTGCCTGGAGTGTACCCGGACTAGCGGGACACACCGGGGAGCTGTTTTTT
>TRBD1|NA|TRBV30|TRBJ2-1
CAWSWGQGGEQFF
TGTGCCTGGAGTTGGGGACAGGGTGGAGAGCAGTTCTTC